This T cell receptor beta chain was sequenced in a study of patients and donors after allogeneic stem cell transplantation. This clonotype was seen a handful of times. TCRdb reanalysed the RT-PCR reads using MiXCR and keeps one entry per CDR3 protein. The table includes approximately 200,000 distinct CDR3 sequences, over 30% detected once. The sequence was obtained from a human donor who was either an allogeneic HSCT recipient or a stem cell or donor lymphocyte infusion donor (not recorded which). It is not recorded whose cells these are; they may come from a transplant donor. Sequenced sample: blood, either unsorted or a sorted T cell fraction (not recorded which).

The CDR3 sequence is CSARTRGRSTEAFF. The CDR3 nucleotides are TGCAGTGCTAGGACCAGGGGAAGGAGCACTGAAGCTTTCTTT. This chain connects TRBV20-1 to TRBJ1-1; D might be TRBD1 (6 bases). The CDR3 totals 14 residues. Germline V lookup: CDR1 DFQATT, CDR2 SNEGSKA (reference sequence). Trimming left V 3 bases short and J 4 bases short, with 15 bases between.